These T cell receptor beta chains were read from a single sample in a study of blood T cell repertoires in COVID-19. The protocol was immunoSEQ multiplex PCR, while the TCRdb copy is restricted to in-frame clones and leaves out a portion. The table lists 380,000 or so clones, approximately 87% of them singletons. Sequenced sample: PBMCs or T cells enriched from blood (not recorded which). Receptors were obtained from a man in his thirties or forties who had recovered from COVID-19. Both conserved end residues are part of each CDR3. D genes are given only for firm matches. The size of a clone is reported for some rows only, either as once, few or many, or as a class for expanded clones.

>TRBJ2-1|-|-|TRBV30
TGTGCCTCGGTGGAGCAGTTCTTC
CASVEQFF
>TRBJ2-1|-|-|TRBV29-1
TGCAGCGTTGGCAAGAGCTCCTACAATGAGCAGTTCTTC
CSVGKSSYNEQFF
>TRBJ1-2|-|once|TRBV4-2
TGTGCCAGCAGCCAAGAGGGCGGGGATAGAGGCTACACCTTC
CASSQEGGDRGYTF
>TRBJ2-7|-|-|TRBV19
TGTGCCAGTAGTATAAACAGGGCCGCCTACGAGCAGTACTTC
CASSINRAAYEQYF
>TRBJ2-3|TRBD2|-|TRBV11-1
TGTGCCAGCAGCTTGCCGCCGGGGGGTACGCAGTATTTT
CASSLPPGGTQYF
>TRBJ1-5|TRBD1|-|TRBV27
TGTGCCAGCAGTACGGGACAGGGGGCGGGTCAGCCCCAGCATTTT
CASSTGQGAGQPQHF
>TRBJ2-5|-|-|TRBV6-5
TGTGGGGCGCTCCGGATGATAGGCACCCAAGAGACCCAGTACTTC
CGALRMIGTQETQYF
>TRBJ2-3|TRBD2|-|TRBV9
TGTGCCAGCAGCGTAGAAAGTGGGCTAGCGGGGGGGCCTTATTATACGCAGTATTTT
CASSVESGLAGGPYYTQYF
>TRBJ1-3|-|once|TRBV5-4
TGTGCCAGCAGCCGTGCGAGAGCCGAGGGAAACACCATATATTTT
CASSRARAEGNTIYF
>TRBJ2-2|TRBD1|once|TRBV11-3
TGTGCCAGCAGCGAGGGACAGGGGGCTGCCGGGGAGCTGTTTTTT
CASSEGQGAAGELFF
>TRBJ2-2|-|-|TRBV7-9
TGTGCCAGCAGCTTAGGAGGGAACGCCGGGGAGCTGTTTTTT
CASSLGGNAGELFF
>TRBJ2-1|TRBD2|-|TRBV4-1
TGCGCCAGCAGCCAAGATATAGCAGGGACTAGCGGGGGGCGGGGTGAGCAGTTCTTC
CASSQDIAGTSGGRGEQFF
>TRBJ2-7|-|-|TRBV7-2
TGTGCCACCCGAGCGTCTCTTTACGAGCAGTACTTC
CATRASLYEQYF
>TRBJ2-7|-|-|TRBV25-1
TGTGCCAGCAGTTTTTCCCCCCTTAGCTACGAGCAGTACTTC
CASSFSPLSYEQYF
>TRBJ2-3|-|-|TRBV24-1
TGTGCCACCAGTGAAACCGGGGGCACAGATACGCAGTATTTT
CATSETGGTDTQYF
>TRBJ1-6|TRBD1|-|TRBV10-3
TGTGCCATCAGGGGGACAGAATATAATTCACCCCTCCACTTT
CAIRGTEYNSPLHF
>TRBJ1-1|-|once|TRBV30
TGTGCCTGGAGTGTAGACAGCCACACTGAAGCTTTCTTT
CAWSVDSHTEAFF
>TRBJ1-1|-|-|TRBV13
TGTGCCAGCAGCTCTAACCAAGCTTTCTTT
CASSSNQAFF
>TRBJ1-1|TRBD1|-|TRBV30
TGTGCCTGGAGTATGACAGGGATGAACACTGAAGCTTTCTTT
CAWSMTGMNTEAFF
>TRBJ2-5|TRBD2|-|TRBV9
TGTGCCAGCAGCCCCCACACTAGCGACCAAGAGACCCAGTACTTC
CASSPHTSDQETQYF
>TRBJ2-5|TRBD1|-|TRBV3-1/TRBV3-2
TGTGCCAGCAGCCAAGATAGGGGGCGGGAGACCCAGTACTTC
CASSQDRGRETQYF
>TRBJ2-7|TRBD2|-|TRBV23-1
TGCGCCAGCAGTCAATCGTCGAGGCGTATTGAGCGGGGGTGTTACGAGCAGTACTTC
CASSQSSRRIERGCYEQYF
>TRBJ2-2|-|-|TRBV7-2
TGTGCCAGCACCAAACTACAGGACGGGACCGGGGAGCTGTTTTTT
CASTKLQDGTGELFF
>TRBJ1-6|-|once|TRBV3-1/TRBV3-2
TGTGCCAGCAGCCAAGGCCGATTCCAGGGAGGGGATTCACCCCTCCACTTT
CASSQGRFQGGDSPLHF
>TRBJ1-6|-|once|TRBV3-1/TRBV3-2
TGTGCCAGCAGCCTGGACCGGGGGGCGGGTAATTCACCCCTCCACTTT
CASSLDRGAGNSPLHF
>TRBJ2-2|-|-|TRBV7-9
TGTGCCAGCAGCTTTATAGGGGAATCGAACACCGGGGAGCTGTTTTTT
CASSFIGESNTGELFF
>TRBJ2-3|-|-|TRBV13
TGTGCCAGCAGGGTAAGCTCTGTCACAGATACGCAGTATTTT
CASRVSSVTDTQYF
>TRBJ2-7|-|-|TRBV28
TGTGCCAGCAGTTTTCCAGGCGACAGGTTCTCCTACGAGCAGTACTTC
CASSFPGDRFSYEQYF
>TRBJ1-3|-|-|TRBV18
TGTGCCAGCTCACCACGAGAGGGCGGAGGAAACACCATATATTTT
CASSPREGGGNTIYF